One sample yielded the 14 T cell receptor beta chains listed below, sequenced in a study of blood T cell repertoires in COVID-19 (dated by TCRdb to about 2020). To prepare the library, the immunoSEQ multiplex PCR assay was applied. The table comes from immuneACCESS by way of TCRdb, which keeps in-frame sequences with V and J called. Part of the clones is missing from these tables; in studies checked, under half for an unresolved V gene and the rest for unknown reasons. In all, the sample holds approximately 240,000 clones, and 75% to 95% of those were seen once. The ten biggest clones cover approximately 2% of the sample. Sequencing was carried out using PBMCs or T cells enriched from blood (not recorded which). The receptors were sampled from a woman between 18 and 29 years old who had recovered from COVID-19.

V is TRBV3-1 (or the pseudogene TRBV3-2) and J is TRBJ1-1; no firm D call. The ends were cut back, 6 bases at V and 5 bases at J, with 19 bases in the middle. The germline V gene encodes CDR1 LGHDT and CDR2 YNNKEL (reference sequence). The CDR3 spans 15 residues. Here the CDR3 DNA reads TGTGCCAGCAGTTCCTTTAGACCCCGAGGGACTGAAGCTTTCTTT. Its translation is CASSSFRPRGTEAFF.

The chain joins TRBV7-2 to TRBJ2-7; 9 nucleotides agree with TRBD2. Germline V gene data show CDR1 as SGHTA and CDR2 as FQGNSA. V shed 1 base and J 0 bases; nucleotides not matched to a gene: 10. This CDR3 region has 18 residues. The CDR3 bases are TGTGCCAGCAGCTTAGACACCGGACTAGCGCACAGCTCCTACGAGCAGTACTTC. Amino acids: CASSLDTGLAHSSYEQYF.

CDR3 amino acids: CASSRATGGNEQFF. CDR3 nucleotide sequence: TGTGCCAGCAGCCGCGCGACAGGGGGCAATGAGCAGTTCTTC. The V gene is TRBV21-1, the J gene TRBJ2-1; TRBD1, the table's D call, was not compared with the DNA. TRBV21-1 is reported as a pseudogene. This CDR3 has 14 amino acids.

The chain has TRBV5-1 and TRBJ1-3; 8 nucleotides agree with TRBD1. Per the germline V gene, CDR1 is SGHRS and CDR2 is YFSETQ. With 0 bases clipped from V and 4 bases from J, the junction kept 9 bases outside the gene matches. This CDR3 is 17 amino acids long. CDR3 protein: CASSLVQGASGGNTIYF. For the CDR3, the DNA is TGCGCCAGCAGCTTGGTTCAGGGGGCAAGCGGGGGAAACACCATATATTTT.

At least ten counts were recorded for this clone. The chain employs TRBV10-3 and TRBJ1-1, with unresolved D. V was trimmed by 7 bases and J by 5 bases, leaving 14 bases between them. Germline CDR1 reads ENHRY; CDR2 reads SYGVKD. The CDR3 is made up of 13 amino acids. The CDR3 loop is CAIKVVEDTEAFF. CDR3 bases: TGTGCCATCAAAGTGGTAGAGGATACTGAAGCTTTCTTT.

This sequence joins TRBV5-8 and TRBJ2-7; the match to TRBD1 covers 9 bases. This CDR3 has 15 amino acids. Looked up from germline, CDR1 is SGHTS and CDR2 is YDEGEE. V was clipped by 0 bases and J by 7 bases; unmatched bases: 8. CDR3 in amino acids: CASSLVTGGAGEQYF. The DNA of the CDR3 is TGTGCCAGCAGCTTGGTTACAGGGGGCGCGGGGGAGCAGTACTTC.

The rearrangement joins TRBV7-8 to TRBJ2-7; 9 bases fit TRBD2. The CDR3 sequence is 16 residues long. CDR1 is SGHVS and CDR2 is FQNEAQ in the germline V gene. J lost 0 bases, V lost 2 bases, and 5 bases had no gene match. The CDR3 region is CASSLNSGSPSYEQYF. The CDR3 region has the DNA TGTGCCAGCAGCTTAAATAGCGGGAGCCCCTCCTACGAGCAGTACTTC.

The gene calls are TRBV11-2 and TRBJ2-7, with 9 positions matching TRBD2. The ends lost 1 base at V and 7 bases at J; junction bases unmatched: 8. The CDR3 has 15 residues. The germline V gene has CDR1 SGHAT and CDR2 FQNNGV. The chain's CDR3 is CASSLAGVAGDEQYF. In DNA form, the CDR3 reads TGTGCCAGCAGCTTAGCTGGGGTAGCGGGAGATGAGCAGTACTTC.

The CDR3 loop is CASSPTEVRNSPLHF. The CDR3 DNA reads as TGTGCCAGTAGTCCGACCGAGGTGAGGAATTCACCCCTCCACTTT. The chain carries TRBV19 and TRBJ1-6; D not certain. The germline V and J ends were trimmed by 5 bases and 7 bases, with 15 bases remaining between them. Germline values: CDR1 LNHDA, CDR2 SQIVND (reference sequence). This CDR3 spans 15 amino acids.

This sequence joins TRBV6-5 and TRBJ2-1; possibly TRBD2 for D (6 bases). V was pared by 6 bases and J by 7 bases, with 10 bases between. CDR3 length equals 12 residues. Germline CDR1 reads MNHEY; CDR2 reads SVGAGI. The CDR3 nucleotides are TGTGCCAGCAGCCGGGGGTCGAATGAGCAGTTCTTC. Amino acids: CASSRGSNEQFF.

The chain couples TRBV7-8 to TRBJ2-7, with no clear D. CDR3 size: 16 residues. Deletions cut 0 bases from V and 0 bases from J, with 12 bases between. Germline lookup yields CDR1 SGHVS and CDR2 FQNEAQ. The CDR3 nucleotides are TGTGCCAGCAGCTTAGCTACCGGTCTGAGCTCCTACGAGCAGTACTTC. This gives the protein CASSLATGLSSYEQYF.

The chain carries TRBV6-4 and TRBJ2-1; 10 bases are a match to TRBD2. J was trimmed by 4 bases and V by 7 bases; bases with no gene match: 7. The CDR3 is 15 amino acids. Per germline, CDR1 MRHNA and CDR2 SNTAGT. The CDR3 DNA follows: TGTGCCAGCACCAGGACTAGCGGTGAATACAATGAGCAGTTCTTC. It is translated as CASTRTSGEYNEQFF.

The genes are TRBV21-1 and TRBJ1-5. TRBV21-1 is labeled a pseudogene. CDR3 length: 15 residues. For the CDR3, the DNA is TGTGCCAGCAGCAAAGCCGGAGAAGAGGATCAGCCCCAGCATTTT. This encodes CASSKAGEEDQPQHF.

This chain joins TRBV9 and TRBJ2-3; 10 nucleotides line up with TRBD2. V was clipped by 4 bases and J by 4 bases; unmatched bases: 6. The V gene's germline CDR1 is SGDLS and CDR2 YYNGEE. The CDR3 consists of 15 residues. DNA of the CDR3: TGTGCCAGCAGCCTAACTAGCGGGGCGTCAGATACGCAGTATTTT. The encoded protein is CASSLTSGASDTQYF. Filled out from reference TRBV9 and TRBJ2-3, the complete variable domain reads DSGVTQTPKHLITATGQRVTLRCSPRSGDLSVYWYQQSLDQGLQFLIQYYNGEERAKGNILERFSAQQFPDLHSELNLSSLELGDSALYFCASSLTSGASDTQYFGPGTRLTVL.